A selection of T cell receptor beta chains follows, all from one sample in a study of blood T cell repertoires in COVID-19. Here immunoSEQ multiplex PCR was the method, and the copy in TCRdb shows in-frame clones only, minus some. This table has 84,000 or so clones, about 80% appearing once. The sequenced sample was peripheral blood. The receptors here all came from a woman aged 80 or over with acute or convalescent COVID-19. Each CDR3 is given without its conserved first and last residue.

v_gene	j_gene	CDR3aa
TRBV7-6	TRBJ2-1	ASSLGGQSYNEQF
TRBV7-2	TRBJ2-7	ASRKAGSYEQY
TRBV14	TRBJ1-2	ASSQGKGLRTAYGYT
TRBV19	TRBJ1-3	ASSIPGQSSSGNTIY
TRBV5-8	TRBJ1-1	ASSLGTGGRYTEAF
TRBV7-9	TRBJ1-1	ASRKPGENTEAF
TRBV6-2/TRBV6-3	TRBJ2-7	ASSYRSLENVGYEQY
TRBV7-2	TRBJ2-7	ASSSTSGGDGQY
TRBV5-1	TRBJ2-7	ASSPSGSYEQY
TRBV7-9	TRBJ1-5	ASSLASAGDQPQH
TRBV6-5	TRBJ1-1	ASTKGGVTEAF
TRBV30	TRBJ1-4	AWSAAPGQYEKLF
TRBV29-1	TRBJ2-2	SVEGTETANTGELF
TRBV5-6	TRBJ2-7	ASSLDRAHEQY
TRBV2	TRBJ2-6	ASNGVLSGANVLT
TRBV5-5	TRBJ2-1	ASSSGLAEYNEQF
TRBV28	TRBJ2-7	ASSLTGQGGTGVQY
TRBV7-2	TRBJ2-2	ASSPKPRNTGELF
TRBV2	TRBJ1-1	ASSDALTGTTEAF
TRBV24-1	TRBJ2-5	ATSDWGGTGKKETQY
TRBV5-1	TRBJ2-3	ASSLDAGRGSDTQY
TRBV2	TRBJ1-2	ASSEARDTGYT
TRBV29-1	TRBJ2-2	SVQGVQENTGELF
TRBV27	TRBJ2-5	ASSSSGTTQETQY
TRBV11-2	TRBJ1-1	ASSLQGTEAF
TRBV6-2/TRBV6-3	TRBJ1-4	ASSYEGLTNEKLF
TRBV2	TRBJ2-3	ASSEKRGRDTQY
TRBV19	TRBJ1-3	ASSRGQAGNTIY
TRBV18	TRBJ1-4	ASSPLPGQRPSVGEKLF
TRBV3-1/TRBV3-2	TRBJ2-5	ASSANYHGETQY
TRBV18	TRBJ1-3	ASSRDTSGNTIY
TRBV25-1	TRBJ2-3	ASSDSGRGNTDTQY
TRBV2	TRBJ1-2	ASSRQGDYGYT
TRBV5-1	TRBJ1-4	ASSLPARVPFEATNEKLF
TRBV2	TRBJ2-6	ASSELGWANVLT
TRBV5-1	TRBJ2-1	ASSPVIATNNEQF
TRBV11-2	TRBJ2-3	ASSLDRWQDTQY
TRBV4-1	TRBJ1-6	ASSPGTHRGNSPLH
TRBV18	TRBJ2-1	ASSLEVAGGREQF
TRBV5-1	TRBJ2-3	ASSLKGGRWDTQY
TRBV11-3	TRBJ2-2	ASSKSGRGTGELF
TRBV10-1	TRBJ2-1	ASSESSRGQGAF
TRBV30	TRBJ2-7	AWSRPDRDYEQY
TRBV10-3	TRBJ2-1	AISASGGRREQF
TRBV30	TRBJ2-7	AWSRLAGAPNSYEQY
TRBV2	TRBJ2-3	ASSGQGGPTDTQY
TRBV5-1	TRBJ2-5	ASSLVPAAHQETQY
TRBV30	TRBJ1-5	AWSVWGGDQPQH
TRBV6-5	TRBJ2-7	ASRTSGSSYEQY
TRBV19	TRBJ2-5	ASSPGLAGNPETQY
TRBV5-1	TRBJ2-2	ASSRGTANTGELF
TRBV29-1	TRBJ1-2	SVSGDYGYT
TRBV5-1	TRBJ2-7	ASSFDSTYEQY
TRBV18	TRBJ2-5	ASSTPGLETQY
TRBV5-5	TRBJ1-5	ASSSTGVHQPQH
TRBV6-5	TRBJ2-7	ASSSGVGGEQY
TRBV29-1	TRBJ2-2	SCVGGPRTGELF
TRBV7-2	TRBJ2-1	ASSRDIRSYNEQF